This is a list of T cell receptor beta chains from one sample in a study of T cells after yellow fever vaccination. TCRdb processed the 5' RACE reads anew with MiXCR; each CDR3 protein has one entry. Counted here are a few hundred thousand distinct CDR3 sequences, under 9% occurring once; the ten biggest clones make up around 3.1%. The material sequenced was CD4+ T cells sorted from PBMCs, taken 5 days after the yellow fever booster vaccination. These receptor sequences come from a man aged 18 to 30 who received the YFV17D yellow fever vaccine. Each CDR3 is given with its conserved first and last residue. Each record gives: clone size, D gene, J gene, V gene, CDR3 protein, CDR3 DNA. The D gene is left open where the match is weak. Size tells how often a clone was seen (once, few, many) or the class of an expanded clone, and some rows leave it out.

clone size: few
D gene: NA
J gene: TRBJ2-3
V gene: TRBV7-2
CDR3 protein: CASSQKPGADTQYF
CDR3 DNA: TGTGCCAGCAGCCAGAAGCCAGGGGCAGATACGCAGTATTTT

clone size: many
D gene: NA
J gene: TRBJ2-7
V gene: TRBV18
CDR3 protein: CASSPNGGVSSYEQYF
CDR3 DNA: TGTGCCAGCTCACCTAATGGTGGGGTAAGCTCCTACGAGCAGTACTTC

clone size: few
D gene: NA
J gene: TRBJ1-2
V gene: TRBV6-6
CDR3 protein: CASSTPEEGGGYTF
CDR3 DNA: TGTGCCAGCAGTACCCCCGAGGAGGGAGGAGGCTACACCTTC

clone size: few
D gene: NA
J gene: TRBJ2-2
V gene: TRBV7-9
CDR3 protein: CASRRTRLVSGELFF
CDR3 DNA: TGTGCCAGCAGACGGACACGGCTGGTGTCCGGGGAGCTGTTTTTT

clone size: few
D gene: NA
J gene: TRBJ2-5
V gene: TRBV28
CDR3 protein: CASTPGGLRGETQYF
CDR3 DNA: TGTGCCAGCACCCCGGGGGGCCTCCGGGGGGAGACCCAGTACTTC

clone size: few
D gene: TRBD2
J gene: TRBJ2-5
V gene: TRBV11-2
CDR3 protein: CASSPGLDQETQYF
CDR3 DNA: TGTGCCAGCAGCCCCGGACTAGATCAAGAGACCCAGTACTTC

clone size: many
D gene: TRBD1
J gene: TRBJ2-5
V gene: TRBV7-9
CDR3 protein: CASSFGTGGETQYF
CDR3 DNA: TGCGCCAGCAGCTTTGGGACAGGTGGCGAGACCCAGTACTTC

clone size: few
D gene: NA
J gene: TRBJ2-1
V gene: TRBV12-3/TRBV12-4
CDR3 protein: CASGLMSSYNEQFF
CDR3 DNA: TGTGCCAGCGGCTTAATGAGCTCCTACAATGAGCAGTTCTTC

clone size: few
D gene: NA
J gene: TRBJ1-5
V gene: TRBV12-3/TRBV12-4
CDR3 protein: CASSLTGNSNQPQHF
CDR3 DNA: TGTGCCAGCAGTTTAACGGGGAATAGCAATCAGCCCCAGCATTTT

clone size: NA
D gene: TRBD2
J gene: TRBJ2-3
V gene: TRBV7-8
CDR3 protein: CASSSVWASGGPDTQYF
CDR3 DNA: TGTGCCAGCAGCTCAGTCTGGGCTAGCGGGGGGCCAGATACGCAGTATTTT

clone size: many
D gene: NA
J gene: TRBJ2-2
V gene: TRBV5-1
CDR3 protein: CASSPILGGTGELFF
CDR3 DNA: TGCGCCAGCAGTCCCATTCTCGGCGGTACCGGGGAGCTGTTTTTT

clone size: NA
D gene: NA
J gene: TRBJ1-3
V gene: TRBV14
CDR3 protein: CASSQRPRNTIYF
CDR3 DNA: TGTGCCAGCAGCCAAAGACCGAGAAACACCATATATTTT

clone size: few
D gene: TRBD2
J gene: TRBJ2-3
V gene: TRBV7-7
CDR3 protein: CASSPRPSGADTQYF
CDR3 DNA: TGTGCTAGCAGCCCTCGTCCTAGCGGGGCCGATACGCAGTATTTT

clone size: many
D gene: NA
J gene: TRBJ2-1
V gene: TRBV19
CDR3 protein: CASIDRSNEQFF
CDR3 DNA: TGTGCCAGTATTGACAGGAGCAATGAGCAGTTCTTC

clone size: many
D gene: NA
J gene: TRBJ2-5
V gene: TRBV2
CDR3 protein: CASNNRGGRGETQYF
CDR3 DNA: TGTGCCAGCAATAATCGCGGGGGCCGAGGAGAGACCCAGTACTTC

clone size: NA
D gene: TRBD1
J gene: TRBJ1-2
V gene: TRBV20-1
CDR3 protein: CSASPGQGPEGYTF
CDR3 DNA: TGCAGTGCTAGCCCGGGACAGGGGCCCGAGGGCTACACCTTC

clone size: many
D gene: NA
J gene: TRBJ2-1
V gene: TRBV4-1
CDR3 protein: CASSQERNSYNEQFF
CDR3 DNA: TGCGCCAGCAGCCAAGAGAGGAACTCCTACAATGAGCAGTTCTTC

clone size: many
D gene: NA
J gene: TRBJ2-5
V gene: TRBV7-6
CDR3 protein: CASSLGAVKETQYF
CDR3 DNA: TGTGCCAGCAGCTTAGGGGCGGTAAAAGAGACCCAGTACTTC

clone size: few
D gene: TRBD1
J gene: TRBJ1-6
V gene: TRBV7-2
CDR3 protein: CASSPGVGGNSPLHF
CDR3 DNA: TGTGCCAGCAGCCCCGGGGTAGGGGGCAATTCACCCCTCCACTTT

clone size: NA
D gene: NA
J gene: TRBJ2-7
V gene: TRBV6-5
CDR3 protein: CASSYSPQSSSYEQYF
CDR3 DNA: TGTGCCAGCAGTTACTCCCCACAGTCCAGCTCCTACGAGCAGTACTTC

clone size: few
D gene: TRBD1
J gene: TRBJ1-6
V gene: TRBV12-3/TRBV12-4
CDR3 protein: CASSRQGEVEPLHF
CDR3 DNA: TGTGCCAGCAGTCGACAGGGGGAAGTTGAACCCCTCCACTTT

clone size: NA
D gene: NA
J gene: TRBJ1-2
V gene: TRBV20-1
CDR3 protein: CSASSTINPYRYTF
CDR3 DNA: TGCAGTGCTAGTAGTACAATAAATCCCTATCGCTACACCTTC

clone size: many
D gene: NA
J gene: TRBJ2-5
V gene: TRBV27
CDR3 protein: CASSPYKDPRVQETQYF
CDR3 DNA: TGTGCCAGCAGTCCTTACAAGGACCCAAGAGTGCAAGAGACCCAGTACTTC

clone size: NA
D gene: NA
J gene: TRBJ2-2
V gene: TRBV7-2
CDR3 protein: CASSKRTGELFF
CDR3 DNA: TGTGCCAGCAGCAAACGCACCGGGGAGCTGTTTTTT

clone size: few
D gene: TRBD2
J gene: TRBJ2-2
V gene: TRBV7-3
CDR3 protein: CASSFKPSGVIGELFF
CDR3 DNA: TGTGCCAGCAGCTTTAAACCCAGCGGGGTTATCGGGGAGCTGTTTTTT

clone size: many
D gene: TRBD1
J gene: TRBJ1-1
V gene: TRBV12-3/TRBV12-4
CDR3 protein: CASSFQGAGEAFF
CDR3 DNA: TGTGCCAGCAGTTTCCAGGGGGCTGGTGAAGCTTTCTTT

clone size: NA
D gene: NA
J gene: TRBJ2-2
V gene: TRBV7-3
CDR3 protein: CASSRTPASGGELFF
CDR3 DNA: TGTGCCAGCAGCCGAACCCCGGCGTCCGGCGGGGAGCTGTTTTTT

clone size: NA
D gene: TRBD1
J gene: TRBJ1-2
V gene: TRBV7-3
CDR3 protein: CASRPGQGGGYTF
CDR3 DNA: TGTGCCAGCAGACCTGGACAGGGGGGAGGCTACACCTTC

clone size: few
D gene: NA
J gene: TRBJ2-3
V gene: TRBV11-2
CDR3 protein: CASNEVRTDTQYF
CDR3 DNA: TGTGCCAGCAACGAGGTTAGGACAGATACGCAGTATTTT

clone size: NA
D gene: NA
J gene: TRBJ1-5
V gene: TRBV2
CDR3 protein: CASSPDRTNQPQHF
CDR3 DNA: TGTGCCAGCAGTCCTGACAGGACCAATCAGCCCCAGCATTTT

clone size: few
D gene: NA
J gene: TRBJ2-5
V gene: TRBV11-2
CDR3 protein: CASSSMSGPGNLETQYF
CDR3 DNA: TGTGCCAGCAGCTCTATGTCGGGGCCCGGTAATTTGGAGACCCAGTACTTC

clone size: few
D gene: TRBD2
J gene: TRBJ2-4
V gene: TRBV11-2
CDR3 protein: CASSARLAGGNIQYF
CDR3 DNA: TGTGCCAGCAGCGCCCGACTAGCGGGGGGAAACATTCAGTACTTC

clone size: NA
D gene: NA
J gene: TRBJ2-6
V gene: TRBV4-2
CDR3 protein: CASSLEIFRSGANVLTF
CDR3 DNA: TGTGCCAGCAGCCTGGAAATTTTTCGCTCTGGGGCCAACGTCCTGACTTTC

clone size: NA
D gene: NA
J gene: TRBJ2-1
V gene: TRBV12-3/TRBV12-4
CDR3 protein: CASNPGLYNEQFF
CDR3 DNA: TGTGCCAGCAACCCGGGGCTTTACAATGAGCAGTTCTTC

clone size: NA
D gene: NA
J gene: TRBJ2-5
V gene: TRBV29-1
CDR3 protein: CSVGLQETQYF
CDR3 DNA: TGCAGCGTTGGTCTACAAGAGACCCAGTACTTC

clone size: few
D gene: NA
J gene: TRBJ1-4
V gene: TRBV5-1
CDR3 protein: CASSTGQHSNEKLFF
CDR3 DNA: TGCGCCAGCAGCACCGGACAGCACTCTAATGAAAAACTGTTTTTT

clone size: many
D gene: NA
J gene: TRBJ2-3
V gene: TRBV20-1
CDR3 protein: CSARARDEGRDTQYF
CDR3 DNA: TGCAGTGCTAGAGCCCGGGACGAAGGAAGAGATACGCAGTATTTT

clone size: many
D gene: NA
J gene: TRBJ1-2
V gene: TRBV28
CDR3 protein: CASSFSGRWSYGYTF
CDR3 DNA: TGTGCCAGCAGTTTTTCAGGGCGATGGAGCTATGGCTACACCTTC

clone size: NA
D gene: NA
J gene: TRBJ2-7
V gene: TRBV6-5
CDR3 protein: CASSQPQTGLPSYEQYF
CDR3 DNA: TGTGCCAGCAGCCAACCTCAGACAGGTTTGCCCTCCTACGAGCAGTACTTC

clone size: few
D gene: TRBD1
J gene: TRBJ1-5
V gene: TRBV4-3
CDR3 protein: CASSRLRGNQPQHF
CDR3 DNA: TGCGCCAGCAGCCGCCTCAGGGGGAATCAGCCCCAGCATTTT

clone size: many
D gene: NA
J gene: TRBJ1-6
V gene: TRBV4-3
CDR3 protein: CASSNGTTVNSPLHF
CDR3 DNA: TGCGCCAGCAGCAATGGGACAACCGTAAATTCACCCCTCCACTTT

clone size: few
D gene: TRBD1
J gene: TRBJ1-1
V gene: TRBV29-1
CDR3 protein: CSVDREGVNTEAFF
CDR3 DNA: TGCAGCGTGGACAGGGAGGGGGTGAACACTGAAGCTTTCTTT

clone size: many
D gene: NA
J gene: TRBJ1-5
V gene: TRBV20-1
CDR3 protein: CSAKKNGGNQPQHF
CDR3 DNA: TGCAGTGCTAAGAAAAACGGGGGCAATCAGCCCCAGCATTTT

clone size: few
D gene: TRBD1
J gene: TRBJ2-7
V gene: TRBV4-1
CDR3 protein: CASSQPIDRAPYEQYF
CDR3 DNA: TGCGCCAGCAGCCAACCCATCGACAGGGCCCCCTACGAGCAGTACTTC

clone size: few
D gene: TRBD1
J gene: TRBJ1-6
V gene: TRBV11-2
CDR3 protein: CASSLNRDRLSPLHF
CDR3 DNA: TGTGCCAGCAGCTTAAACCGGGACAGACTTTCACCCCTCCACTTT

clone size: NA
D gene: TRBD2
J gene: TRBJ2-3
V gene: TRBV7-8
CDR3 protein: CASSFGGEDTQYF
CDR3 DNA: TGTGCCAGCAGCTTCGGGGGGGAAGATACGCAGTATTTT

clone size: few
D gene: NA
J gene: TRBJ1-5
V gene: TRBV6-1
CDR3 protein: CASKRRESNQPQHF
CDR3 DNA: TGTGCCAGCAAGAGAAGGGAAAGCAATCAGCCCCAGCATTTT

clone size: NA
D gene: NA
J gene: TRBJ1-3
V gene: TRBV7-2
CDR3 protein: CASSLDPPTSGNTIYF
CDR3 DNA: TGTGCCAGCAGCTTAGATCCGCCTACCTCTGGAAACACCATATATTTT

clone size: few
D gene: NA
J gene: TRBJ1-1
V gene: TRBV29-1
CDR3 protein: CSVDRRQTNTEAFF
CDR3 DNA: TGCAGCGTTGATCGGAGACAGACAAACACTGAAGCTTTCTTT

clone size: NA
D gene: NA
J gene: TRBJ2-3
V gene: TRBV7-2
CDR3 protein: CASSRRGGPGTDTQYF
CDR3 DNA: TGTGCCAGCAGCCGAAGGGGAGGTCCCGGCACAGATACGCAGTATTTT

clone size: NA
D gene: TRBD2
J gene: TRBJ2-3
V gene: TRBV19
CDR3 protein: CATTVTGTTYTDTQYF
CDR3 DNA: TGTGCCACCACTGTAACCGGGACTACCTACACAGATACGCAGTATTTT

clone size: few
D gene: TRBD1
J gene: TRBJ2-3
V gene: TRBV7-2
CDR3 protein: CASSFPGQGPDTQYF
CDR3 DNA: TGTGCCAGCAGCTTCCCGGGACAGGGGCCAGATACGCAGTATTTT